This T cell receptor beta chain was captured by sequencing in a study of blood T cell repertoires in COVID-19. Measured with immunoSEQ multiplex PCR; TCRdb has only the in-frame clones, and not every one. The repertoire holds 130,000 or so clones, with 70% to 90% as singletons. The sample holds one count of this clone. CDR3 length: 17 amino acids. Germline CDR1 and CDR2: ENHRY and SYGVKD. The junction had 11 bases not matched to a gene; V was cut back by 4 bases and J by 1 base. V gene TRBV10-3 combines with J gene TRBJ2-7, with 9 bases matching TRBD1. The clonotype originates from a man aged 50 or older with acute or convalescent COVID-19. The specimen sequenced was peripheral blood. In DNA, the CDR3 is TGTGCCATCAGTGGGGAATTAGGACAGGGGAGATCCTACGAGCAGTACTTC. Encoded protein: CAISGELGQGRSYEQYF.